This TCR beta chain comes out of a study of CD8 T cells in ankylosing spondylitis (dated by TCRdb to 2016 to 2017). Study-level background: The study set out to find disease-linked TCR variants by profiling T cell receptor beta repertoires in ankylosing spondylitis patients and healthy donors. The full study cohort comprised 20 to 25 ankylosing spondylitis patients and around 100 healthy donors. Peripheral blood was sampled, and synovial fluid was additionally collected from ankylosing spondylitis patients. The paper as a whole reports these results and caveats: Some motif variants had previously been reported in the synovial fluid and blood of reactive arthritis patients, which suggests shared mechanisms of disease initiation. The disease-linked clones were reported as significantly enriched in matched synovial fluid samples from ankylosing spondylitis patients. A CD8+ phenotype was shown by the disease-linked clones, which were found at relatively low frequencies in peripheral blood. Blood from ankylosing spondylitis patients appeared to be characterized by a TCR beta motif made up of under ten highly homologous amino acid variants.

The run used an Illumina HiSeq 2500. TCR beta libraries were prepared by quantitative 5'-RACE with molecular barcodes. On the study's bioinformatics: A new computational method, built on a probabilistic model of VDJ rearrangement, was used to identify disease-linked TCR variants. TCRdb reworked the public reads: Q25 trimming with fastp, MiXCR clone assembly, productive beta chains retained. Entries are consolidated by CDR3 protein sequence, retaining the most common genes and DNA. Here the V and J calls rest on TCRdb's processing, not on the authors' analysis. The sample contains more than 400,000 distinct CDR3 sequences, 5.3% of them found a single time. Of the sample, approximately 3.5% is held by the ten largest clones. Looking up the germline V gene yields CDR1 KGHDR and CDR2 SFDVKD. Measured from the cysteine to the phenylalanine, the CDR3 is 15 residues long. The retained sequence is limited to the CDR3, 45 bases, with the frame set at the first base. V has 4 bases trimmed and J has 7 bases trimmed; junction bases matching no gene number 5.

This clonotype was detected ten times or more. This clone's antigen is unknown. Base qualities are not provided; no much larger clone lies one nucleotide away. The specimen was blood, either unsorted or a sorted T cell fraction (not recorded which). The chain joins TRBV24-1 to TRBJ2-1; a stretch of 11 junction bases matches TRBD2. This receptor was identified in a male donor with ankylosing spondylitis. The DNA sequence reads TGTGCCACCAGTGACCCCGGGACTAGCGGTAATGAGCAGTTCTTC. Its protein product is CATSDPGTSGNEQFF.